Shown below are 25 T cell receptor beta chains from a single sample sequenced in a study of CD8 T cells in ankylosing spondylitis. TCRdb re-derived calls from the 5' RACE reads in MiXCR, one entry per CDR3 protein. The table lists approximately 210,000 distinct CDR3 sequences, roughly 13% of them singletons, with about 15% in the top ten. Sequencing used blood, either unsorted or a sorted T cell fraction (not recorded which). These receptors originate from a male donor with ankylosing spondylitis or in good health (not recorded which).

There are many counts of this clonotype. V usage is TRBV5-1 and J usage is TRBJ2-7, with a possible D match to TRBD2 (5 bases). The CDR3 length is 13 residues. Germline V gene data show CDR1 as SGHRS and CDR2 as YFSETQ. The V end was cut by 2 bases, the J end by 2 bases, with 8 bases between. The DNA for the CDR3 is TGCGCCAGCAGCTTTGGGGAGCCCTACGAGCAGTACTTC. Amino acid sequence: CASSFGEPYEQYF.

The chain links TRBV3-1 to TRBJ2-3, with 9 nucleotides matching TRBD2. Per germline, CDR1 LGHDT and CDR2 YNNKEL (reference sequence). J was trimmed by 0 bases and V by 2 bases; bases with no gene match: 12. The CDR3 extends over 19 amino acids. In DNA, the CDR3 is TGTGCCAGCAGCCAACTAGGACTAGCGCGACTCACTAGCACAGATACGCAGTATTTT. This sequence encodes CASSQLGLARLTSTDTQYF.

Only a few counts were recorded for this clonotype. V and J are TRBV4-1 and TRBJ2-1; D possibly corresponds to TRBD2 (6 bases). The CDR3 is 17 residues long. Germline CDR1 reads MGHRA; CDR2 reads YSYEKL. Trimming took off 6 bases at V and 1 base at J, with 19 bases between the two ends. The CDR3 DNA reads TGCGCCAGCAGGAGTAGTAGCGGAGCCCCATCCTACAATGAGCAGTTCTTC. Residues: CASRSSSGAPSYNEQFF.

This clonotype was seen more than once but under ten times. The V and J genes are TRBV10-3 and TRBJ1-2, with D possibly being TRBD1 (5 bases). Germline V CDR1 and CDR2: ENHRY, SYGVKD. V was shortened by 7 bases and J by 8 bases, with 26 bases between the two germline ends. This CDR3 contains 16 residues. The CDR3 region is CAITDPDGTTSWGYTF. CDR3 nucleotide sequence: TGTGCCATCACTGATCCGGACGGGACCACCTCGTGGGGCTACACCTTC.

This clonotype was picked up many times. The V call is TRBV5-1, the J call TRBJ2-7, with TRBD1 as a possible D gene (6 bases). CDR1 and CDR2 from the germline V gene are SGHRS and YFSETQ. This CDR3 comprises 13 residues. The germline V and J ends were trimmed by 4 bases and 5 bases, with 13 bases remaining between them. In DNA, the CDR3 is TGCGCCAGCAGCCCTGGGGGCCCCCACGAGCAGTACTTC. Translating gives CASSPGGPHEQYF. The full variable domain, rest sourced from reference TRBV5-1 and TRBJ2-7, is KAGVTQTPRYLIKTRGQQVTLSCSPISGHRSVSWYQQTPGQGLQFLFEYFSETQRNKGNFPGRFSGRQFSNSRSEMNVSTLELGDSALYLCASSPGGPHEQYFGPGTRLTVT.

The chain has TRBV27 and TRBJ2-2; TRBD1 agrees at 11 bases. Trimming cost V 5 bases and J 6 bases; bases outside gene matches: 14. The CDR3 loop spans 18 amino acids. CDR1 and CDR2 (germline): MNHEY, SMNVEV (reference sequence). DNA of the CDR3: TGTGCCAGCAGTCCCCCGCGGGACAGGGGGTGGTCTGCCGGGGAGCTGTTTTTT. Translating it yields CASSPPRDRGWSAGELFF.

The V and J genes are TRBV20-1 and TRBJ2-7; D possibly matches TRBD1 or TRBD2 (5 bases each). Germline-derived CDR1 and CDR2 are DFQATT and SNEGSKA (reference sequence). Trimming removed 0 bases at V and 6 bases at J, with 15 bases between. This CDR3 comprises 14 residues. CDR3 bases: TGCAGTGCTAGAGATTATTTTGAAGGGACCGAGCAGTACTTC. Protein: CSARDYFEGTEQYF.

This clonotype was observed at least ten times. The V call is TRBV5-1, the J call TRBJ2-7; D not certain. This CDR3 comprises 13 residues. Germline V gives CDR1 SGHRS, CDR2 YFSETQ. The germline V and J ends were trimmed by 3 bases and 7 bases, with 14 bases remaining between them. The CDR3 coding sequence is TGCGCCAGCAGCTGGAACGAGTTAGCAGAGCAGTACTTC. This gives the protein CASSWNELAEQYF.

This clonotype was seen a handful of times. The J gene is TRBJ2-7, the V gene TRBV27, with 7 bases identical to TRBD2. The length of the CDR3 is 21 residues. V lost 1 base, J lost 2 bases, and 23 bases stayed unmatched. Germline CDR1 and CDR2: MNHEY and SMNVEV (reference sequence). CDR3 in DNA: TGTGCCAGCAGTTTATTAGCAGGGCTCCAAGCCGGGACTACCGTTCCCTACGAGCAGTACTTC. This gives the protein CASSLLAGLQAGTTVPYEQYF.

In DNA form, the CDR3 reads TGTGCCAGCAGCTTTAAGGCCACCATTGAAGCTTTCTTT. It is translated as CASSFKATIEAFF. The chain combines TRBV5-8 with TRBJ1-1; D call uncertain. Trimming took 2 bases from V and 7 from J, leaving 12 bases between them. CDR3 length: 13 amino acids. The germline V gene encodes CDR1 SGHTS and CDR2 YDEGEE.

This clonotype was detected only a few times. The chain uses TRBV30 and TRBJ2-7; possible D gene TRBD1, 7 bases. The germline V gene has CDR1 GTSNPN and CDR2 SVGIG (reference sequence). This CDR3 comprises 13 residues. V was pared by 6 bases and J by 2 bases, with 14 bases between. Written as DNA, the CDR3 is TGTGCCTGCCATACAGGGGAGGCCTACGAGCAGTACTTC. Amino acids: CACHTGEAYEQYF.

This chain joins TRBV5-1 and TRBJ1-2, with TRBD1 matching 9 bases. With 2 bases clipped from V and 0 bases from J, the junction kept 14 bases outside the gene matches. The CDR3 is 19 residues long. CDR1 SGHRS and CDR2 YFSETQ come from the germline V gene. Written as DNA, the CDR3 is TGCGCCAGCAGCTTTTATCCACCGGGACAGGGAGGCGCTAACTATGGCTACACCTTC. It encodes CASSFYPPGQGGANYGYTF.

In its sample, this clonotype was seen many times. The CDR3 coding sequence is TGTGCCAGCACCCCGGACAGGGGAAAGTCACCCCTCCACTTT. Translating it yields CASTPDRGKSPLHF. The chain couples TRBV12-3 or TRBV12-4 to TRBJ1-6; TRBD1 aligns across 9 bases. V lost 7 bases, J lost 10 bases, and 8 bases stayed unmatched. The CDR3 is made up of 14 amino acids.

Many counts were recorded for this clonotype. V and J are TRBV5-6 and TRBJ2-2; 8 bases align to TRBD1. The CDR3 sequence is 15 residues long. The germline CDR1 and CDR2 sequences are SGHDT and YYEEEE. V shed 4 bases, J shed 1 base, and the junction held 3 bases outside the gene matches. The CDR3 region is CASSLGQGNTGELFF. In DNA, the CDR3 is TGTGCCAGCAGCCTCGGACAGGGGAACACCGGGGAGCTGTTTTTT.

The chain is built from TRBV9 and TRBJ2-1; D possibly corresponds to TRBD1 (6 bases). Germline V gene lookup returns CDR1 SGDLS and CDR2 YYNGEE. V shed 6 bases and J shed 0 bases, with 13 bases lying between them. The CDR3 sequence is 15 residues long. The CDR3, as DNA: TGTGCCAGCACCCCGGGACATAGCTCCTACAATGAGCAGTTCTTC. Protein sequence: CASTPGHSSYNEQFF.

The sample holds a few counts of this clonotype. J is TRBJ1-1 and V is TRBV30; D is ambiguous. Deletions cut 2 bases from V and 6 bases from J, with 4 bases between. This CDR3 region has 10 residues. Per the germline V gene, CDR1 is GTSNPN and CDR2 is SVGIG (reference sequence). CDR3 sequence (DNA): TGTGCCTGGAGTTCTGCTGAAGCTTTCTTT. The encoded protein is CAWSSAEAFF.

The chain recombines TRBV7-6 with TRBJ1-4; tentative D call: TRBD1 (6 bases). This CDR3 is built from 14 residues. Germline V lookup: CDR1 SGHVS, CDR2 FNYEAQ. Trimming shortened V by 5 bases and J by 4 bases, and 11 bases separated the two germline ends. DNA for the CDR3: TGTGCCAGCAGCGCCTGGACAGTTAATGAAAAACTGTTTTTT. This encodes CASSAWTVNEKLFF.

This clonotype was recorded at least ten times. This sequence joins TRBV11-2 and TRBJ2-5; 9 bases are a match to TRBD2. There are 17 residues in the CDR3. J lost 2 bases, V lost 0 bases, and 7 bases had no gene match. Germline-derived CDR1 and CDR2 are SGHAT and FQNNGV. As DNA, the CDR3 is TGTGCCAGCAGCTTAGAGGCAGCGGGGGGCGGTCAAGAGACCCAGTACTTC. Translating it yields CASSLEAAGGGQETQYF.

This clonotype was counted only a few times. This rearrangement joins TRBV11-3 to TRBJ1-1, with D possibly TRBD1 on 5 matching bases. Germline V gives CDR1 SGHNT, CDR2 YENEEA. Deletions cut 5 bases from V and 5 bases from J, with 18 bases between. The CDR3 has 15 residues. CDR3 amino acids: CASSPREGDETEAFF. In DNA, the CDR3 is TGTGCCAGCAGCCCCCGTGAAGGGGACGAAACTGAAGCTTTCTTT.

There are a few counts of this clonotype. One junction end disagrees with the germline gene, perhaps due to a read error. This chain links TRBV27 with TRBJ2-7, with 8 positions matching TRBD2. CDR1 and CDR2 (germline): MNHEY, SMNVEV (reference sequence). This CDR3 is 13 amino acids long. CDR3 region: CASSLRGAFELTF. CDR3 nucleotides: TGTGCCAGCAGTTTGCGGGGGGCCTTCGAACTAACTTTC.

This clonotype was observed at least ten times. The chain has TRBV7-8 and TRBJ2-1; D unclear. Germline-derived CDR1 and CDR2 are SGHVS and FQNEAQ. The ends were cut back, 1 base at V and 5 bases at J, with 3 bases in the middle. This CDR3 has 12 residues. The CDR3 is CASSLDDNEQFF. The CDR3 coding sequence is TGTGCCAGCAGCTTAGACGACAATGAGCAGTTCTTC.

DNA for the CDR3: TGTGCCAGCAGCCAGACTAGTGAAATTCGGAACGAGCAGTACTTC. This codes for CASSQTSEIRNEQYF. The chain is built from TRBV3-1 and TRBJ2-7; maybe TRBD2 (6 bases). Per germline, CDR1 LGHDT and CDR2 YNNKEL (reference sequence). V was clipped by 3 bases and J by 5 bases, with 17 bases between them. The CDR3 contains 15 residues.

The rearrangement links TRBV5-6 to TRBJ1-5, with TRBD1 identical over 7 bases. Trimming at V came to 0 bases and at J to 2 bases, leaving 5 bases not matched to a gene. Looked up from germline, CDR1 is SGHDT and CDR2 is YYEEEE. The CDR3 sequence is 16 residues long. CDR3: CASSLEGGLGNQPQHF. The CDR3 nucleotides read TGTGCCAGCAGCTTGGAAGGGGGCCTGGGCAATCAGCCCCAGCATTTT.

This clonotype was seen more than once but under ten times. The chain joins TRBV30 to TRBJ2-1; D may be TRBD1 or TRBD2 (5 bases each). This CDR3 spans 14 amino acids. V lost 0 bases and J 9 bases, leaving 15 bases between the germline ends. CDR1 and CDR2 from the germline V gene are GTSNPN and SVGIG (reference sequence). The CDR3 loop reads CAWSVNPEGPEQFF. CDR3 bases: TGTGCCTGGAGTGTAAATCCAGAGGGACCTGAGCAGTTCTTC.

This chain uses TRBV4-1 with TRBJ1-4, with 10 nucleotides matching TRBD1. Germline loops: CDR1 MGHRA, CDR2 YSYEKL. J lost 5 bases, V lost 1 base, and 7 bases had no gene match. This CDR3 has 17 residues. Written as DNA, the CDR3 is TGCGCCAGCAGCCAAGGCACGACAGGGGGCGGGAATGAAAAACTGTTTTTT. Its protein is CASSQGTTGGGNEKLFF.